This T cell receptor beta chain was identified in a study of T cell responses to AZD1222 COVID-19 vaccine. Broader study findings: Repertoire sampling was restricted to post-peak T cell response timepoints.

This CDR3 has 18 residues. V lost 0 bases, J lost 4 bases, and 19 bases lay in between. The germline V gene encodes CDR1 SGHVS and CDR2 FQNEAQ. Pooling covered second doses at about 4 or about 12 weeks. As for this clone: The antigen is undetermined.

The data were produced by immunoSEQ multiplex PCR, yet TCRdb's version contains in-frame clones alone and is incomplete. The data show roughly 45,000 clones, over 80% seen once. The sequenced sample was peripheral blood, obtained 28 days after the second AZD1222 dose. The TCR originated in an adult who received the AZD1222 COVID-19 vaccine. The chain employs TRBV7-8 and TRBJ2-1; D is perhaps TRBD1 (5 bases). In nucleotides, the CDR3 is TGTGCCAGCAGCTTAGCGGATTGGGGCAATCCCTTTTACAATGAGCAGTTCTTC. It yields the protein CASSLADWGNPFYNEQFF.